The rows below give T cell receptor beta chains drawn from one sample of a study of OX40 agonist ivuxolimab in advanced cancers. Assay: immunoSEQ multiplex PCR; the TCRdb copy retains only in-frame clones and omits some. The sample records more than 65,000 clones, approximately 85% being singletons. The input for sequencing was CD4+ or CD8+ T cells sorted from blood, taken in a trial of the OX40 agonist ivuxolimab. The receptors here all came from an adult with an advanced solid tumor such as melanoma, head and neck, liver or kidney cancer. CDR3s include the opening cysteine and the closing phenylalanine or tryptophan. The D gene is left open where the match is weak. Size is stated for part of the rows, as once, few or many counts, or as a class when the clone is expanded.

v_gene	abundance	len	d_gene	j_gene	CDR3nt	CDR3aa
TRBV5-1	NA	16	TRBD1	TRBJ1-1	TGCGCCAGCAGCGATTACTACGACAGGGCGTTGGGGGGAGCTTTCTTT	CASSDYYDRALGGAFF
TRBV5-1	NA	12	NA	TRBJ2-7	TGCGCCAGCAGCTTGCTAGGATACGAGCAGTACTTC	CASSLLGYEQYF
TRBV19	NA	14	NA	TRBJ1-1	TGTGCCAGTAGTATTGGGCGGAGCCGCACTGAAGCTTTCTTT	CASSIGRSRTEAFF
TRBV6-1	NA	12	NA	TRBJ2-7	TGTGCCAGCAGCCGAAGTTCGGGCGAGCAGTACTTC	CASSRSSGEQYF
TRBV7-9	NA	13	NA	TRBJ1-5	TGTGCCAGCAGCCCCCAGTTCGGTCAGCCCCAGCATTTT	CASSPQFGQPQHF
TRBV6-5	NA	14	TRBD2	TRBJ2-1	TGTGCCAGCAGATTGGGACTAGCGGGAAATGAGCAGTTCTTC	CASRLGLAGNEQFF
TRBV7-9	few	12	TRBD1	TRBJ1-5	TGTGCCAGCGGGACAGAGTATCAGCCCCAGCATTTT	CASGTEYQPQHF
TRBV18	NA	15	TRBD2	TRBJ2-1	TGTGCCAGCTCACAGGGGACTAGCGCGTACAATGAGCAGTTCTTC	CASSQGTSAYNEQFF
TRBV29-1	NA	13	TRBD1	TRBJ2-4	TGCAGCGTCGCCGGGACAGGGGATAACATTCAGTACTTC	CSVAGTGDNIQYF
TRBV19	once	15	TRBD2	TRBJ2-3	TGTGCCAGTAGTACCGGACTAGTGGGCACAGATACGCAGTATTTT	CASSTGLVGTDTQYF
TRBV5-6	NA	12	TRBD1	TRBJ2-7	TGTGCCAGCAGCGGGGACAGCTACGAGCAGTACTTC	CASSGDSYEQYF
TRBV19	NA	14	NA	TRBJ1-1	TGTGCCAGTAGCAGCCTCCGGGACACCGTTGAAGCTTTCTTT	CASSSLRDTVEAFF
TRBV11-2	NA	14	NA	TRBJ2-1	TGTGCCAGCAGCTTAGGAGGAGAAGGCAATGAGCAGTTCTTC	CASSLGGEGNEQFF
TRBV6-6	NA	14	NA	TRBJ1-2	TGTGCCAGCAGTTACTCAAGAGACAGCTATGGCTACACCTTC	CASSYSRDSYGYTF
TRBV7-2	NA	16	TRBD2	TRBJ2-5	TGTGCCAGCAGCTTGTCCGCAGGGAATAGCGGGGAGACCCAGTACTTC	CASSLSAGNSGETQYF
TRBV7-8	NA	18	TRBD2	TRBJ2-4	TGTGCCAGCAGCTTAGAGGGGGGCGCTAGCGGGGCCAAAAACATTCAGTACTTC	CASSLEGGASGAKNIQYF
TRBV7-2	NA	15	NA	TRBJ1-6	TGTGCCAGCAGCCCCCTGTCGGGGTATAATTCACCCCTCCACTTT	CASSPLSGYNSPLHF
TRBV30	NA	15	NA	TRBJ1-4	TGTGCCTGGAGTGATACAGGATCCACTAATGAAAAACTGTTTTTT	CAWSDTGSTNEKLFF
TRBV19	NA	13	NA	TRBJ2-5	TGTGCCAGTAGTGCCCCCCTGACGCGGACCCAGTACTTC	CASSAPLTRTQYF
TRBV7-9	few	15	TRBD2	TRBJ2-7	TGTGCCAGCAGCAGGCAGCGGGGTTCCCACTACGAGCAGTACTTC	CASSRQRGSHYEQYF
TRBV5-1	NA	16	TRBD1	TRBJ2-1	TGCGCCAGCAGCTTGAGGGGACAGGGGGTATCGGGTGAGCAGTTCTTC	CASSLRGQGVSGEQFF
TRBV29-1	few	14	NA	TRBJ2-1	TGCAGCGTTGAATGGGGTGGGGGGTACAATGAGCAGTTCTTC	CSVEWGGGYNEQFF
TRBV27	NA	16	TRBD2	TRBJ2-7	TGTGCCAGCAGTCCCTACTCCGGGACTAGAAACCACGAGCAGTACTTC	CASSPYSGTRNHEQYF
TRBV7-2	NA	15	NA	TRBJ2-3	TGTGCCAGCAGACTCAGAAGAACTAGCACAGATACGCAGTATTTT	CASRLRRTSTDTQYF
TRBV7-6	NA	13	NA	TRBJ1-5	TGTGCCAGCAGCTTAGGAGCCAATCGGCCCCAGCATTTT	CASSLGANRPQHF
TRBV27	NA	15	NA	TRBJ2-5	TGTGCCAGCAGTCGGCATGGGCAGCTCCAAGAGACCCAGTACTTC	CASSRHGQLQETQYF
TRBV14	NA	14	NA	TRBJ2-6	TGTGCCAGCAGCCAAGTAACGGGTACCAACGTCCTGACTTTC	CASSQVTGTNVLTF
TRBV12-5	NA	17	NA	TRBJ2-7	TGTGCTAGTGGTTTGTCCGCGTTGAGGGTAGGTGACTACGAGCAGTACTTC	CASGLSALRVGDYEQYF
TRBV30	NA	16	TRBD1	TRBJ2-1	TGTGCCTGGAGTGTGGACAGGGGTAGGGTGAGGGATGAGCAGTTCTTC	CAWSVDRGRVRDEQFF
TRBV7-9	NA	16	NA	TRBJ2-2	TGTGCCAGCAGCTTAGTGGGCGGGGCGGGGACCGGGGAGCTGTTTTTT	CASSLVGGAGTGELFF
TRBV4-3	few	15	TRBD2	TRBJ2-7	TGCGCCAGCAGCCAAGCTGGGGGGGGAGGGAACGAGCAGTACTTC	CASSQAGGGGNEQYF
TRBV4-3	NA	15	NA	TRBJ1-2	TGCGCCAGCAGCCAAGAATGGAGGGGACGGTATGGCTACACCTTC	CASSQEWRGRYGYTF
TRBV18	NA	15	NA	TRBJ1-1	TGTGCCAGCTCACGGGCCCCCCAAGTGAGGACTGAAGCTTTCTTT	CASSRAPQVRTEAFF
TRBV9	NA	13	NA	TRBJ1-1	TGTGCCAGCAGCGCGGACAGAAACACTGAAGCTTTCTTT	CASSADRNTEAFF
TRBV7-2	NA	15	NA	TRBJ2-5	TGTGCCAGCAGCTTAGTCGCGGGGGCCGAAGAGACCCAGTACTTC	CASSLVAGAEETQYF
TRBV7-2	NA	17	TRBD1	TRBJ2-5	TGTGCCAGCAGCCCACTAGCCGGGACAGGGGGCAGGAAGACCCAGTACTTC	CASSPLAGTGGRKTQYF
TRBV19	NA	16	NA	TRBJ1-2	TGTGCCAGTACCCCTCTCCTAACCGGGGGGGCAGGCGGCTACACCTTC	CASTPLLTGGAGGYTF
TRBV6-6	NA	13	TRBD2	TRBJ2-3	TGTGCCAGCAGTTCGACTAGCGAAGATACGCAGTATTTT	CASSSTSEDTQYF
TRBV9	NA	16	TRBD2	TRBJ2-1	TGTGCCAGCAGCGTACTAGCGGACTTCTCCTACAATGAGCAGTTCTTC	CASSVLADFSYNEQFF
TRBV28	NA	14	NA	TRBJ2-7	TGTGCCAGCAGTTTATCCGGCAGTTCCTACGAGCAGTACTTC	CASSLSGSSYEQYF